Below, one T cell receptor (beta chain) is given with its context. The germline gives CDR1 SNHLY, CDR2 FYNNEI. V was clipped by 5 bases and J by 2 bases, with 13 bases between them. CDR3 size: 15 residues. Methods used by the authors: How many nucleated cells were present was estimated from reference gene primer amplification. The assay was immunoSEQ multiplex PCR, and TCRdb's table has in-frame clones only and misses some. The V and J calls and clone size are taken from that table; D and trimming were inferred from the DNA. The data contain about 170,000 clones, approximately 82% of them singletons. The data derive from a study of blood T cell repertoires in COVID-19. Across the study: Samples of COVID-19 (acute and convalescent) were obtained from the United States, Italy and Spain. T cells, B-cell-depleted T cells, or PBMCs provided the cDNA or gDNA that served as material.

This receptor was taken from a woman over 75 with acute or convalescent COVID-19. The specimen sequenced was peripheral blood. This chain uses TRBV2 with TRBJ1-5, with D possibly being TRBD1 (5 bases). The CDR3 sequence is CASSSSGGGNQPQHF. CDR3 sequence (DNA): TGTGCCAGCAGTTCTTCCGGGGGTGGCAATCAGCCCCAGCATTTT.